Following are 17 T cell receptor beta chains from one sample sequenced in a study of CXCR3-negative and CXCR3-positive naive CD8 T cells. Study-level points and caveats: The study found more hydrophobic TRB CDR3s in CXCR3-positive naive cells than in CXCR3-negative naive cells.

No antigen is known for these receptors. All TRB cDNA libraries came from 5' RACE performed with UMI labels. TCRdb re-called the 5' RACE reads and gives one entry per CDR3 protein, without DNA. This sample lists under 70,000 distinct CDR3 sequences; its ten largest clones have over 4%. What was sequenced was naive CXCR3+ CD8+ T cells from blood. The subset denotes: CD45RO-CCR7+CD27+CD95- naive CD8+ T cells expressing CXCR3 (TNR3+). These receptor sequences come from a human donor in good health. Some clones in this sample may be carry-over from other donors' samples.

V usage is TRBV20-1 and J usage is TRBJ2-7; as DNA is missing, the TRBD1 call by TCRdb cannot be tested. The germline gives CDR1 DFQATT, CDR2 SNEGSKA (reference sequence). This CDR3 contains 15 residues. CDR3 region: CSARGRAQSGYEQYF.

V usage is TRBV6-2 or TRBV6-3 and J usage is TRBJ2-5; the D gene TCRdb calls, TRBD2, cannot be checked with no DNA. The CDR3 sequence is 13 residues long. Looked up from germline, CDR1 is MNHEY and CDR2 is SVGEGT. CDR3 residues: CASLRLAEETQYF.

This chain connects TRBV29-1 to TRBJ1-1. Germline V lookup: CDR1 SQVTM, CDR2 ANQGSEA. This CDR3 has 12 amino acids. The CDR3 sequence is CSVEEMNTEAFF.

CDR3 residues: CATSDWSAYEQFF. V is TRBV24-1 and J is TRBJ2-1. The CDR3 covers 13 residues. The V gene's germline CDR1 is KGHDR and CDR2 SFDVKD.

V and J are TRBV28 and TRBJ1-5; as DNA is missing, the TRBD1 call by TCRdb cannot be tested. Germline lookup yields CDR1 MDHEN and CDR2 SYDVKM. There are 14 residues in the CDR3. This CDR3 reads CASSSGTGGQPQHF.

CDR3 sequence: CSVEPTDTDTQYF. The rearrangement links TRBV29-1 to TRBJ2-3. This CDR3 has 13 amino acids. CDR1 is SQVTM and CDR2 is ANQGSEA in the germline V gene.

The rearrangement joins TRBV13 to TRBJ2-3; the TCRdb D gene call, TRBD2, has no DNA to confirm it. The germline CDR1 and CDR2 sequences are PRHDT and FYEKMQ (reference sequence). CDR3 size: 16 residues. The CDR3 protein is CASSSSMEGHTDTQYF.

The V and J genes are TRBV12-3 or TRBV12-4 and TRBJ2-3; TCRdb selects TRBD2, and the lack of DNA leaves this call unchecked. This CDR3 has 15 residues. CDR3 sequence reads: CASSLAGGPGDTQYF.

The chain uses TRBV12-3 or TRBV12-4 and TRBJ1-1; TCRdb outputs TRBD1, but without DNA this stays unchecked. This CDR3 is 12 amino acids long. The CDR3 reads CASSLGGREAFF.

The chain recombines TRBV27 with TRBJ2-3; TCRdb selects TRBD2, and the lack of DNA leaves this call unchecked. Germline V gene sequence: CDR1 MNHEY, CDR2 SMNVEV (reference sequence). The CDR3 is 16 amino acids. The CDR3 region is CASSPRLAGGTDTQYF.

J is TRBJ2-5 and V is TRBV4-3; TCRdb gives TRBD1 as the D gene, but with no DNA this cannot be confirmed. CDR1 LGHNA and CDR2 YSLEER come from the germline V gene. CDR3 length: 15 amino acids. The CDR3 loop is CASSPGTGAQETQYF.

V is TRBV29-1 and J is TRBJ2-7. CDR3 length equals 12 residues. The germline V gene encodes CDR1 SQVTM and CDR2 ANQGSEA. CDR3 amino acids: CSVGIKDHEQYF.

The chain joins TRBV11-2 to TRBJ1-2; as DNA is missing, the TRBD1 call by TCRdb cannot be tested. The germline CDR1 and CDR2 sequences are SGHAT and FQNNGV. The CDR3 runs to 15 residues. The CDR3 loop is CASSPDTAPGYGYTF.

The J gene is TRBJ2-7, the V gene TRBV25-1. The CDR3 is made up of 11 amino acids. CDR1 and CDR2 (germline): MGHDK, SYGVNS. The CDR3 reads CASSEFWEQYF.

The V call is TRBV5-1, the J call TRBJ2-7; TCRdb's D gene call, TRBD1, goes unchecked for lack of DNA. This CDR3 contains 16 residues. Germline lookup yields CDR1 SGHRS and CDR2 YFSETQ. CDR3 residues: CASSLGDRGLSYEQYF.

This chain uses TRBV18 with TRBJ1-1. Germline V gene sequence: CDR1 KGHSH, CDR2 LQKENI. This CDR3 comprises 13 residues. The CDR3 reads CASSLLQLAEAFF.

The rearrangement joins TRBV19 to TRBJ2-1; the TRBD2 assignment by TCRdb is unverifiable without DNA. The CDR3 spans 14 residues. Germline loops: CDR1 LNHDA, CDR2 SQIVND (reference sequence). CDR3 sequence reads: CASSIGLGSNEQFF.